This TCR beta chain was identified in a study of T-cell memory formation after mild COVID-19. Study outcomes and limitations: Among contracting clones, CD4+ were mainly CM/EM and CD8+ enriched in EMRA.

CDR3 size: 18 residues. The V and J ends lost 10 bases and 0 bases respectively, with 27 bases between them. Worth noting for this clonotype: As yet, its antigen is unknown.

TCRdb redid the calling of the 5' RACE reads with MiXCR, one entry per CDR3 protein. The sample includes about 110,000 distinct CDR3 sequences, about an eighth of them seen just once. The TCR comes from an adult woman who had mild COVID-19 (a few samples of this study predate the infection). Cell type and time point are not known. The material sequenced was PBMCs or a T cell subset sorted from them (not recorded which). The gene calls are TRBV12-3 or TRBV12-4 and TRBJ1-1; D remains unclear. DNA of the CDR3: TGTGCCACCGACCCGTTGGAGAGGGCAACGCCTCTGAACACTGAAGCTTTCTTT. Protein: CATDPLERATPLNTEAFF.